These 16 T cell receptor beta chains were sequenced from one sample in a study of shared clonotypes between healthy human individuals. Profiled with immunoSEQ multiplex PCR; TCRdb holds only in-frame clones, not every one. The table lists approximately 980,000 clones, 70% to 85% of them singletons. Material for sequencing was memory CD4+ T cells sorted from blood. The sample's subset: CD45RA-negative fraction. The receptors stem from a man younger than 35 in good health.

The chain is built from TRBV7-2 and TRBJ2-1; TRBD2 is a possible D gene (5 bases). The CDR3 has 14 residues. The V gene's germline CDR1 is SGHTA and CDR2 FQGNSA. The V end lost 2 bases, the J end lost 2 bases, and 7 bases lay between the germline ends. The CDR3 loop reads CASSLSGTYNEQFF. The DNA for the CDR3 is TGTGCCAGCAGCTTAAGCGGAACCTACAATGAGCAGTTCTTC.

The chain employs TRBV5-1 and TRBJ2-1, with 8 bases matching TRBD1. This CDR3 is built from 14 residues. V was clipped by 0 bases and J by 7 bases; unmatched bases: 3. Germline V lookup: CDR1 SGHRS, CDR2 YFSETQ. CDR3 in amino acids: CASSLEDRANEQFF. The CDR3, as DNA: TGCGCCAGCAGCTTGGAGGACAGGGCAAATGAGCAGTTCTTC.

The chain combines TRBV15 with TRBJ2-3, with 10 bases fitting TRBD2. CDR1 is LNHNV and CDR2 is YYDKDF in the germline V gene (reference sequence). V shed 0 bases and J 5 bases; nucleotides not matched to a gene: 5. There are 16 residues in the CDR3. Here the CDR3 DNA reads TGTGCCACCAGCAGAGAGCCTAGCGGGAGTGTAGATACGCAGTATTTT. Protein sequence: CATSREPSGSVDTQYF.

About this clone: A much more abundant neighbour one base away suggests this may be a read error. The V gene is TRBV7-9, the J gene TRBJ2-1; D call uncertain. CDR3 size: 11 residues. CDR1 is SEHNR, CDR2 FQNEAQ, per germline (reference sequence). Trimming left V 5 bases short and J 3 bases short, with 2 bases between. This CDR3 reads CASSHYNEQFF. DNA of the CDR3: TGTGCCAGCAGCCACTACAATGAGCAGTTCTTC.

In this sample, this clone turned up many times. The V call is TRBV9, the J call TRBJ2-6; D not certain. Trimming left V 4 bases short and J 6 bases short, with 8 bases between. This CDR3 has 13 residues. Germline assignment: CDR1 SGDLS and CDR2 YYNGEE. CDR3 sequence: CASSPRAANVLTF. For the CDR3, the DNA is TGTGCCAGCAGCCCCCGGGCGGCCAACGTCCTGACTTTC.

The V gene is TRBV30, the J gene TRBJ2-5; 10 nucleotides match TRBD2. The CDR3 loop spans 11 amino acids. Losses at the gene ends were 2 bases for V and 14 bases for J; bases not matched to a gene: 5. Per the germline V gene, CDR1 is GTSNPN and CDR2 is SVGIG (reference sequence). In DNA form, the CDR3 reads TGTGCCTGGAGTTTAGCGGGGGGCCTCTACTTC. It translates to CAWSLAGGLYF. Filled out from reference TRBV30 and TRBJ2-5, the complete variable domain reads SQTIHQWPATLVQPVGSPLSLECTVEGTSNPNLYWYRQAAGRGLQLLFYSVGIGQISSEVPQNLSASRPQDRQFILSSKKLLLSDSGFYLCAWSLAGGLYFGPGTRLLVL.

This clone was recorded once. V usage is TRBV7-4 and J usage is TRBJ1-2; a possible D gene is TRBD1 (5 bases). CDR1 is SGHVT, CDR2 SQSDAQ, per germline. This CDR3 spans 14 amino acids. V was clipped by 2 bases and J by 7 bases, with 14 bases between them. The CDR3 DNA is TGTGCCAGCAGCTTAAGGACGACAGCTGGTGGCTACACCTTC. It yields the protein CASSLRTTAGGYTF. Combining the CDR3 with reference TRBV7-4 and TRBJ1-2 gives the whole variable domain GAGVSQSPRYKVAKRGRDVALRCDSISGHVTLYWYRQTLGQGSEVLTYSQSDAQRDKSGRPSGRFSAERPERSVSTLKIQRTEQGDSAVYLCASSLRTTAGGYTFGSGTRLTVV.

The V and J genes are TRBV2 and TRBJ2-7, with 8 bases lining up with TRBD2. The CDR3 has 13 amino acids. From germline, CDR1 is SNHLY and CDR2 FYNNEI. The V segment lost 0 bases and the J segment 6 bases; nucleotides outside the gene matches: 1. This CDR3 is CASSEARGAEQYF. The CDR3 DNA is TGTGCCAGCAGTGAAGCGCGGGGGGCCGAGCAGTACTTC.

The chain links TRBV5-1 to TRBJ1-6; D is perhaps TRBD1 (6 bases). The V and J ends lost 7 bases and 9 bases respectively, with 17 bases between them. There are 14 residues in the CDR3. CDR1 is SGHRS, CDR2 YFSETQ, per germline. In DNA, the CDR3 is TGCGCCAGCCGCCCGACAGGACCAATTTCACCCCTCCACTTT. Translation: CASRPTGPISPLHF.

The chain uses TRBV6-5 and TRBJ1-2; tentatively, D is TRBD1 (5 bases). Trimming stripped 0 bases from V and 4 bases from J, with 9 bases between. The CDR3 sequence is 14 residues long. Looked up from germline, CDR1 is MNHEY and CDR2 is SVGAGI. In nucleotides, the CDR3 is TGTGCCAGCAGTTACTCGACAGCAAGCTATGGCTACACCTTC. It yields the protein CASSYSTASYGYTF.

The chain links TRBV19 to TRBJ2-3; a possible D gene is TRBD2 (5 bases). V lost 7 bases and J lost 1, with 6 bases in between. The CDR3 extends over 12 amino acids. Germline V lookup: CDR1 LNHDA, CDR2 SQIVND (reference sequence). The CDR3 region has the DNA TGTGCCAGTACCGGGGGCACAGATACGCAGTATTTT. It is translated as CASTGGTDTQYF.

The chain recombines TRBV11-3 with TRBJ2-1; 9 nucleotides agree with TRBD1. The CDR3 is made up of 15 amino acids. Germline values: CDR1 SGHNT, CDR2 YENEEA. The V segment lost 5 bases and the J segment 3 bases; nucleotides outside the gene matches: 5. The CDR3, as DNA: TGTGCCAGCAGCCCGGGGGGACAGGGCTACAATGAGCAGTTCTTC. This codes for CASSPGGQGYNEQFF.

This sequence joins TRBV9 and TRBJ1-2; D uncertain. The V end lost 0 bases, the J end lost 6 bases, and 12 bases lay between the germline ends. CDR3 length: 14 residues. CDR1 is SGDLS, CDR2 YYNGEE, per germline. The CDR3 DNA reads TGTGCCAGCAGCGTAGACGAGGGTTCGGATGGCTACACCTTC. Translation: CASSVDEGSDGYTF. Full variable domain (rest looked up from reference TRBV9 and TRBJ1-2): DSGVTQTPKHLITATGQRVTLRCSPRSGDLSVYWYQQSLDQGLQFLIQYYNGEERAKGNILERFSAQQFPDLHSELNLSSLELGDSALYFCASSVDEGSDGYTFGSGTRLTVV.

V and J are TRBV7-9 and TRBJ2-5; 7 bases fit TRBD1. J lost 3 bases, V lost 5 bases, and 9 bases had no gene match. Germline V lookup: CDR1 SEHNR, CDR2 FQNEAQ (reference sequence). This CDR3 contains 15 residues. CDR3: CASSVDRDREETQYF. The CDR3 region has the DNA TGTGCCAGCAGCGTCGACCGGGACAGAGAAGAGACCCAGTACTTC.

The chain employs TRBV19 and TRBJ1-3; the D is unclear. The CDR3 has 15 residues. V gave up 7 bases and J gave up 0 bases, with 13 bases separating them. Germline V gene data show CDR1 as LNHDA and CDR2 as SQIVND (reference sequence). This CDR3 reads CASISWTHSGNTIYF. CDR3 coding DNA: TGTGCCAGTATTTCTTGGACTCACTCTGGAAACACCATATATTTT.

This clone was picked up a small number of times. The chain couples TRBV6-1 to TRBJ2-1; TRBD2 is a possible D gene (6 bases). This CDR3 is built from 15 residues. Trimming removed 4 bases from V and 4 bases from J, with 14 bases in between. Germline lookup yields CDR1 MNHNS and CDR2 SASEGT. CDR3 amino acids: CASSAGWGLYNEQFF. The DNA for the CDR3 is TGTGCCAGCAGTGCCGGTTGGGGACTTTACAATGAGCAGTTCTTC.